This TCR beta chain was sequenced for a study of glioma-infiltrating T cells after dendritic cell vaccination. Findings and limits, study-wide: Survival was not directly related to TCR clonality in these patients.

Selection required adequate fresh-frozen tumor tissue plus more than two years' survival data. PBMC were collected before vaccination, two weeks after the third vaccination, and at progression. Germline V gene lookup returns CDR1 KGHSH and CDR2 LQKENI. Trimming removed 6 bases from V and 5 bases from J; junction bases left unmatched: 14. CDR3 length: 17 residues. In this sample, this clone turned up once. Its target is unknown. Assay used: immunoSEQ multiplex PCR; TCRdb lists only in-frame clones, some missing. This sample has some 100,000 clones, with 70% to 90% found just once. The J gene is TRBJ2-7, the V gene TRBV18; 12 positions match TRBD2. This specimen consisted of blood, obtained before dendritic cell vaccination. The receptor was isolated from a human donor with glioblastoma. For the CDR3, the DNA is TGTGCCAGCTCTCTTTCCCGTGCTAGCGGGAGGGCCGACGAGCAGTACTTC. This gives the protein CASSLSRASGRADEQYF. The full variable domain, in which reference TRBV18 and TRBJ2-7 provide the parts outside the CDR3, is NAGVMQNPRHLVRRRGQEARLRCSPMKGHSHVYWYRQLPEEGLKFMVYLQKENIIDESGMPKERFSAEFPKEGPSILRIQQVVRGDSAAYFCASSLSRASGRADEQYFGPGTRLTVT.